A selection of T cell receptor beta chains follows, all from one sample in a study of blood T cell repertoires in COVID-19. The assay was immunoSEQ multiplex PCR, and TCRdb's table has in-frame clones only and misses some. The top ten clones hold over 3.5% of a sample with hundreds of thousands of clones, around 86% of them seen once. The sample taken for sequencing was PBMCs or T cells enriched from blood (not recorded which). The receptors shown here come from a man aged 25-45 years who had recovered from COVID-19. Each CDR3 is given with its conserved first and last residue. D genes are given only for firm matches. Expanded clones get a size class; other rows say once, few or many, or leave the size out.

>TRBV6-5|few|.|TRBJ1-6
TGTGCCAGCAGTTCCGAGGCCCATTCACCCCTCCACTTT
CASSSEAHSPLHF
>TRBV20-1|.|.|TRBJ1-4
TGCAGTGCTAGTACGGGTGTGGATGAAAAACTGTTTTTT
CSASTGVDEKLFF
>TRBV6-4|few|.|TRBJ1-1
TGTGCCAGCAGTGACTCGCGCACCACTGAAGCTTTCTTT
CASSDSRTTEAFF
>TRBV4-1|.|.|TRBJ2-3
TGCGCCAGCAGCCAAGATCGAGGAGCGGCGAGCACAGATACGCAGTATTTT
CASSQDRGAASTDTQYF
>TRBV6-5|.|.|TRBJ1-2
TGTGCCAGCAGCCCCGGACCAACAGGGTACTATGGCTACACCTTC
CASSPGPTGYYGYTF
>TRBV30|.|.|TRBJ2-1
TGTGCCTGGAGTCCGAGCTCCTACAATGAGCAGTTCTTC
CAWSPSSYNEQFF
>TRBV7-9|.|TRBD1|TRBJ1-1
TGTGCCAGCAGCTTAGGGACAGGGGGAGTGGGAGCTTTCTTT
CASSLGTGGVGAFF
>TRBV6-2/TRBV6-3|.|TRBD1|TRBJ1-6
TGTGCCAGCAGTTACCCCCCAGGGGGGAGCTCCTATAATTCACCCCTCCACTTT
CASSYPPGGSSYNSPLHF
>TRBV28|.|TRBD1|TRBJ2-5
TGTGCCAGCAGTTTATTACAGGGGCAAGAGACCCAGTACTTC
CASSLLQGQETQYF
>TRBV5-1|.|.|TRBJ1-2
TGCGCCAGCAGCTATAATGGGCCTACCTCCTCCGCTAACTATGGCTACACCTTC
CASSYNGPTSSANYGYTF
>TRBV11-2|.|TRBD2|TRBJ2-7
TGTGCCAGCAGCCCCAGCGGGAGGGGATTCTACGAGCAGTACTTC
CASSPSGRGFYEQYF
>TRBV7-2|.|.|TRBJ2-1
TGTGCCAGCAGCTTAGTCTTCGGCGGTAGCAATGAGCAGTTCTTC
CASSLVFGGSNEQFF
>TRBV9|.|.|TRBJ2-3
TGTGCCAGCAGCGTAATTTCTACAGATACGCAGTATTTT
CASSVISTDTQYF
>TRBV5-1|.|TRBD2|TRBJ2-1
TGCGCCAGCAGCTTGGTCGGGAGGGGCTCCTACAATGAGCAGTTCTTC
CASSLVGRGSYNEQFF
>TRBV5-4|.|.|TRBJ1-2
TGTGCCAGCAGCTTGGTTCTGGGGGCATATGGCTACACCTTC
CASSLVLGAYGYTF
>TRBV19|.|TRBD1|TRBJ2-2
TGTGCCAGTAGGGCCAGGGCCGGGACAGGGAACACCGGGGAGCTGTTTTTT
CASRARAGTGNTGELFF
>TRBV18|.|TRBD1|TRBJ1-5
TGTGCCAGCTCACCGGCACAGGGGGTCCAGCCCCAGCATTTT
CASSPAQGVQPQHF
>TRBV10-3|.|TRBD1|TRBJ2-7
TGTGCCATCAGCGTACAGGGGGCCTTCTACGAGCAGTACTTC
CAISVQGAFYEQYF
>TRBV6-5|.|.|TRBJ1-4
TGTGCCAGCAGTACAGATGAAAAACTGTTTTTT
CASSTDEKLFF
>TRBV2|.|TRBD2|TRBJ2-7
TGTGCCAGCAGCACCGGACTAGCGGTCACCTACGAGCAGTACTTC
CASSTGLAVTYEQYF
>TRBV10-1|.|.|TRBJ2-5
TGCGCCAGCAGCTCTACAGGGTCCCCGCAAGAGACCCAGTACTTC
CASSSTGSPQETQYF
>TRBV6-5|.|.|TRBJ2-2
TGTGCCAGCAGTTACTCACAGGGTTCGAGACCGGAGCTGTTTTTT
CASSYSQGSRPELFF
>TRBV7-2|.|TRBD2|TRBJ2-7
TGTGCCAGCAGCCCGTCGACTAGCGGATACTCCTACGAGCAGTACTTC
CASSPSTSGYSYEQYF
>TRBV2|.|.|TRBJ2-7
TGTGCCAGCAGCGAAACTCCGATGAGGGGGCACGGGGGAGCGGCCTTGGGAGAGCAGTACTTC
CASSETPMRGHGGAALGEQYF
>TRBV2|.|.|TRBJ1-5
TGTGCCAGCAGTGAATGGTATCAGCGGAATCAGCCCCAGCATTTT
CASSEWYQRNQPQHF
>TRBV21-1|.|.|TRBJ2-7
TGTGCCAGCAGCGCGGACTCCGGGACAATCTCCTACGAGCAGTACTTC
CASSADSGTISYEQYF
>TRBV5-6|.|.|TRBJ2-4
TGTGCCAGCAGCTTGCGAGGGGCCAAAAACATTCAGTACTTC
CASSLRGAKNIQYF
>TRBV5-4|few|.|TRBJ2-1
TGTGCCAGCAGCGGCGGTAACTCCAGCTCGGGGGAGCAGTTCTTC
CASSGGNSSSGEQFF
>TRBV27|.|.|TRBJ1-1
TGTGCCAGCAGTTTACCGAACAGGGTGAACACTGAAGCTTTCTTT
CASSLPNRVNTEAFF
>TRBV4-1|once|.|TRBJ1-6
TGCGCCAGCGCTCTTGGGCAGCATAATAATTCACCCCTCCACTTT
CASALGQHNNSPLHF